Following are 22 T cell receptor beta chains from one sample sequenced in a study of shared clonotypes between healthy human individuals. Profiling relied on immunoSEQ multiplex PCR, and the TCRdb table lists in-frame clones only, not all of them. The sample has roughly 2 million clones; about 94% are singletons. The sample consisted of naive CD4+ T cells sorted from blood. Subset reported: CD45RA+ positively selected. These receptors were obtained from a man aged 18 to 35 in good health.

The J gene is TRBJ2-5, the V gene TRBV6-1, with D possibly being TRBD2 (6 bases). The CDR3 has 18 amino acids. Germline V gene lookup returns CDR1 MNHNS and CDR2 SASEGT. V was cut by 3 bases and J by 5 bases, with 25 bases left in between. The CDR3 is CASSDGARRGWFWETQYF. Here the CDR3 DNA reads TGTGCCAGCAGTGATGGGGCTAGGAGGGGCTGGTTCTGGGAGACCCAGTACTTC.

The chain is built from TRBV11-2 and TRBJ2-3; TRBD2 agrees at 9 bases. V shed 5 bases and J 3 bases; nucleotides not matched to a gene: 12. The germline V gene encodes CDR1 SGHAT and CDR2 FQNNGV. CDR3 size: 17 residues. The CDR3 sequence is CASSIGAGGPITDTQYF. The DNA of the CDR3 is TGTGCCAGCAGCATCGGCGCGGGGGGGCCAATAACAGATACGCAGTATTTT.

This chain joins TRBV7-2 and TRBJ2-2; D ambiguous. V lost 1 base, J lost 4 bases, and 10 bases lay in between. The CDR3 extends over 15 amino acids. CDR1 SGHTA and CDR2 FQGNSA come from the germline V gene. CDR3 DNA sequence: TGTGCCAGCAGCTTAGACAGATTTGGCACCGGGGAGCTGTTTTTT. Translating gives CASSLDRFGTGELFF.

CDR3 region: CASSEVGLAIEQYF. CDR3 DNA: TGTGCCAGCAGTGAGGTGGGACTAGCAATCGAGCAGTACTTC. This sequence joins TRBV25-1 and TRBJ2-7, with 9 bases identical to TRBD2. This CDR3 is built from 14 residues. V lost 3 bases and J lost 6; bases outside the gene matches: 6. Germline CDR1 is MGHDK and CDR2 is SYGVNS.

This chain connects TRBV5-1 to TRBJ2-7; D might be TRBD1 (6 bases). V was trimmed by 3 bases and J by 6 bases, leaving 22 bases between them. The CDR3 sequence is 16 residues long. Germline CDR1 is SGHRS and CDR2 is YFSETQ. The CDR3, as DNA: TGCGCCAGCAGCTGGGGCCCTCCAGGGGCAAGTGGCGAGCAGTACTTC. Translated, it gives CASSWGPPGASGEQYF.

The chain joins TRBV5-1 to TRBJ1-2; TRBD1 matches at 9 bases. The CDR3 extends over 15 amino acids. Germline loops: CDR1 SGHRS, CDR2 YFSETQ. V trimming: 0 bases; J trimming: 1 base; junction bases outside the gene matches: 1. CDR3 region: CASSLDRGLNYGYTF. DNA of the CDR3: TGCGCCAGCAGCTTGGACAGGGGGCTTAACTATGGCTACACCTTC.

The chain combines TRBV6-1 with TRBJ2-5; D not resolved. The CDR3 loop spans 13 amino acids. The V end was cut by 4 bases, the J end by 5 bases, with 11 bases between. Germline V lookup: CDR1 MNHNS, CDR2 SASEGT. CDR3 DNA: TGTGCCAGCAGTGCCAGAGTGGGGGAGACCCAGTACTTC. It translates to CASSARVGETQYF.

The V call is TRBV9, the J call TRBJ1-2, with 7 bases fitting TRBD1. The trim removed 0 bases at V and 4 bases at J, leaving 9 bases unmatched. Germline V lookup: CDR1 SGDLS, CDR2 YYNGEE. CDR3 length: 16 amino acids. DNA of the CDR3: TGTGCCAGCAGCGTAGAGGGTCAGGGGGACCCCTATGGCTACACCTTC. Amino acids: CASSVEGQGDPYGYTF.

The chain is built from TRBV2 and TRBJ1-5; D is uncertain. CDR1 is SNHLY and CDR2 is FYNNEI in the germline V gene. This CDR3 has 15 amino acids. The V end lost 4 bases, the J end lost 4 bases, and 14 bases lay between the germline ends. In DNA form, the CDR3 reads TGTGCCAGCAGTGCCGGGCCTTTTGGGAATCAGCCCCAGCATTTT. It encodes CASSAGPFGNQPQHF.

V usage is TRBV6-1 and J usage is TRBJ1-2, with TRBD1 matching over 10 bases. In germline, CDR1 is MNHNS, CDR2 SASEGT. The CDR3 is made up of 15 amino acids. With 3 bases clipped from V and 2 bases from J, the junction kept 3 bases outside the gene matches. The CDR3 loop is CASSDRGQGNYGYTF. The CDR3 DNA follows: TGTGCCAGCAGTGACCGGGGACAGGGGAACTATGGCTACACCTTC.

This chain links TRBV4-1 with TRBJ2-3; D is perhaps TRBD1 or TRBD2 (5 bases each). This CDR3 has 14 residues. Between the trimmed V and J ends, which lost 1 base and 3 bases, there was a span of 8 bases. CDR1 is MGHRA and CDR2 is YSYEKL in the germline V gene. CDR3 loop: CASSQGGPTDTQYF. The CDR3 DNA reads TGCGCCAGCAGCCAAGGGGGACCTACAGATACGCAGTATTTT.

The chain recombines TRBV6-5 with TRBJ1-2, with D unclear. V was pared by 0 bases and J by 8 bases, with 13 bases between. Germline V gene data show CDR1 as MNHEY and CDR2 as SVGAGI. This CDR3 comprises 14 residues. CDR3 protein: CASSYSDGLGGYTF. Here the CDR3 DNA reads TGTGCCAGCAGTTACTCGGACGGATTGGGGGGCTACACCTTC.

The rearrangement links TRBV4-2 to TRBJ2-7; 7 bases map to TRBD2. The CDR3 consists of 15 residues. J was trimmed by 3 bases and V by 6 bases; bases with no gene match: 11. The germline gives CDR1 LGHNA, CDR2 YNFKEQ. The CDR3 sequence: CASRRTPSGVYEQYF. CDR3 in DNA: TGTGCCAGCAGGCGGACCCCTAGCGGAGTCTACGAGCAGTACTTC.

With respect to this clone: An end of the junction does not agree with germline; a read error may underlie this. The V call is TRBV7-7, the J call TRBJ2-3; D ambiguous. CDR1 is SSHAT and CDR2 is FNYEAQ in the germline V gene (reference sequence). The CDR3 covers 15 residues. CDR3 sequence reads: CASSFTSSSTDTQYF. In DNA, the CDR3 is TGTGCTAGCAGCTTTACGTCCTCTAGCACAGATACGCAGTATTTT.

The rearrangement joins TRBV2 to TRBJ2-7; weak D call: TRBD2 (6 bases). CDR3 size: 15 residues. CDR1 and CDR2 from the germline V gene are SNHLY and FYNNEI. V was pared by 9 bases and J by 0 bases, with 18 bases between. The CDR3 region has the DNA TGTGCCAGTCGGAACGGAGGGGAGGTCTCCTACGAGCAGTACTTC. It is translated as CASRNGGEVSYEQYF.

The V and J genes are TRBV6-1 and TRBJ2-3; 9 bases fit TRBD1. Germline CDR1 MNHNS, CDR2 SASEGT. V gave up 4 bases and J gave up 7 bases; unmatched junction bases: 9. The CDR3 length is 15 residues. CDR3: CASSASGTGKNTQYF. The CDR3 bases are TGTGCCAGCAGTGCATCCGGGACAGGGAAAAATACGCAGTATTTT.

V and J are TRBV19 and TRBJ2-7, with 13 bases fitting TRBD2. Per the germline V gene, CDR1 is LNHDA and CDR2 is SQIVND (reference sequence). Trimming took 5 bases from V and 0 from J; bases not matched to a gene: 13. The CDR3 is 19 residues long. CDR3 amino acids: CASSVRLAGGFGSSYEQYF. CDR3 bases: TGTGCCAGTAGTGTAAGACTAGCGGGAGGATTCGGGAGCTCCTACGAGCAGTACTTC.

The chain couples TRBV30 to TRBJ2-7; D tentatively reads TRBD1 or TRBD2 (5 bases each). The length of the CDR3 is 13 residues. V was trimmed by 3 bases and J by 3 bases, leaving 12 bases between them. Germline V CDR1 and CDR2: GTSNPN, SVGIG (reference sequence). CDR3 DNA sequence: TGTGCCTGGAGCAAGGGGAGCTTCTACGAGCAGTACTTC. It translates to CAWSKGSFYEQYF.

This sequence joins TRBV11-3 and TRBJ2-5; TRBD1 aligns across 12 bases. The V gene's germline CDR1 is SGHNT and CDR2 YENEEA. The CDR3 totals 15 residues. V was pared by 5 bases and J by 5 bases, with 6 bases of the junction left unmatched. The CDR3 DNA reads TGTGCCAGCAGCCAGGGACAGGGGGCTGTGGAGACCCAGTACTTC. This encodes CASSQGQGAVETQYF.

This chain uses TRBV28 with TRBJ2-2; D could derive from TRBD1 or TRBD2 (5 bases each). CDR3 length: 14 amino acids. Trimming took off 3 bases at V and 3 bases at J, with 8 bases between the two ends. Germline assignment: CDR1 MDHEN and CDR2 SYDVKM. The CDR3 DNA reads as TGTGCCAGCAGTTTGGGGGTTGACACCGGGGAGCTGTTTTTT. Amino acids: CASSLGVDTGELFF.

Comments on this clone: This sample also contains other DNA sequences that code for the same CDR3. The chain recombines TRBV11-2 with TRBJ2-5; D is unresolved. Trimming removed 1 base at V and 5 bases at J, with 8 bases between. The CDR3 has 13 amino acids. Looked up from germline, CDR1 is SGHAT and CDR2 is FQNNGV. This chain's CDR3 is CASSLGERETQYF. The CDR3 DNA sequence: TGTGCCAGCAGCTTAGGGGAACGCGAGACCCAGTACTTC.

The chain has TRBV30 and TRBJ1-1, with D possibly being TRBD1 (6 bases). Trimming shortened V by 6 bases and J by 1 base, and 12 bases separated the two germline ends. Germline assignment: CDR1 GTSNPN and CDR2 SVGIG (reference sequence). The CDR3 spans 13 residues. CDR3 loop: CACTQGRNTEAFF. The DNA for the CDR3 is TGTGCCTGCACGCAGGGGAGGAACACTGAAGCTTTCTTT.